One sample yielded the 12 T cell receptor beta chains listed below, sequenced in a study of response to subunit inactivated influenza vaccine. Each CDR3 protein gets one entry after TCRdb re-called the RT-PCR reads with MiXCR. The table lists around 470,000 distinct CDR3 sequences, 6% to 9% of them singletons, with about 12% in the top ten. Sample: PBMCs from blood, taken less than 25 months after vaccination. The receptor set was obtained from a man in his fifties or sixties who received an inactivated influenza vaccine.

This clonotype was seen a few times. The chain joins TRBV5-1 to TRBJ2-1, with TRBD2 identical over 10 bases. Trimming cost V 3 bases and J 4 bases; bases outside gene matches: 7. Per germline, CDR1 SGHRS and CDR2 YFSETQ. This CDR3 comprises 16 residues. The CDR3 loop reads CASSSASGGPYNEQFF. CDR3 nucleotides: TGCGCCAGCAGCTCCGCTAGCGGGGGTCCTTACAATGAGCAGTTCTTC.

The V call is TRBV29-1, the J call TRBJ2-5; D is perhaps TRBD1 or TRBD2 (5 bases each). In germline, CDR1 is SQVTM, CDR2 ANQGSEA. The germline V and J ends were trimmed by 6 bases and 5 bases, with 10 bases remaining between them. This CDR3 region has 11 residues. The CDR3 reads CSVGVSETQYF. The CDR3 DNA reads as TGCAGCGTGGGGGTTTCGGAGACCCAGTACTTC.

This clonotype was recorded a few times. CDR3 in DNA: TGTGCCAGCAGTTGGGTATTGGGACTAGCGGGAAAAGAGACCCAGTACTTC. Amino acids: CASSWVLGLAGKETQYF. J is TRBJ2-5 and V is TRBV3-1; 13 nucleotides line up with TRBD2. The J segment lost 3 bases and the V segment lost 6 bases, leaving 10 bases of the junction unmatched. Per germline, CDR1 LGHDT and CDR2 YNNKEL (reference sequence). The CDR3 has 17 residues.

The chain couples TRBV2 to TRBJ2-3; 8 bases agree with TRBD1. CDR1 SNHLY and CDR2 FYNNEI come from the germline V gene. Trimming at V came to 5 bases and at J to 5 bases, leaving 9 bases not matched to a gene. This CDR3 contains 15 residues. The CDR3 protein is CASSRTGSVGDTQYF. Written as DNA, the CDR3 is TGTGCCAGCAGTCGGACAGGGTCGGTGGGAGATACGCAGTATTTT. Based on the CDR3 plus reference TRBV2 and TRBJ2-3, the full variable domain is EPEVTQTPSHQVTQMGQEVILRCVPISNHLYFYWYRQILGQKVEFLVSFYNNEISEKSEIFDDQFSVERPDGSNFTLKIRSTKLEDSAMYFCASSRTGSVGDTQYFGPGTRLTVL.

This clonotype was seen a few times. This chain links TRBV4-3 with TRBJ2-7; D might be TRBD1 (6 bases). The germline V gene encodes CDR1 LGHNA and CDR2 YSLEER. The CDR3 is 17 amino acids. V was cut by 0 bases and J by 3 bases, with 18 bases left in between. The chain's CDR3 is CASSQDHLGHRNYEQYF. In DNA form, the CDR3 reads TGCGCCAGCAGCCAAGATCACCTGGGACACCGAAACTACGAGCAGTACTTC.

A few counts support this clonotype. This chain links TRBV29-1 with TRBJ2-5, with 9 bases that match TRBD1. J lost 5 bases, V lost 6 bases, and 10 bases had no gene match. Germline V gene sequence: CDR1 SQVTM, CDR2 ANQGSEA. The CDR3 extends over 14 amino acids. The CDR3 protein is CSVVRTGVLETQYF. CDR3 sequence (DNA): TGCAGCGTCGTGAGGACAGGGGTCTTGGAGACCCAGTACTTC.

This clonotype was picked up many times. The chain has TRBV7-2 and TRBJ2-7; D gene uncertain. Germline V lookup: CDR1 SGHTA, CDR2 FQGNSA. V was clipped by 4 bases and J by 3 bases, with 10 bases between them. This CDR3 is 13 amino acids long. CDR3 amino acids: CASSSGSNYEQYF. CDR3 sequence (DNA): TGTGCCAGCAGCTCAGGTTCAAACTACGAGCAGTACTTC.

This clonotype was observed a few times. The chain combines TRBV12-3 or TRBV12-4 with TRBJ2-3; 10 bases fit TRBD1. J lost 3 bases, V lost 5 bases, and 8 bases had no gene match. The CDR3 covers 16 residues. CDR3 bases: TGTGCCAGCAGTCCAGACAGGGGGCTCAGGACAGATACGCAGTATTTT. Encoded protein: CASSPDRGLRTDTQYF.

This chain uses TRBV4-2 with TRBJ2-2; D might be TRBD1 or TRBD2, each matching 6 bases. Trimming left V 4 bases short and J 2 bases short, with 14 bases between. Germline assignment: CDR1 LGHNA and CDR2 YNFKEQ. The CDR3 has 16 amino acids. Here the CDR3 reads CASSPRAGTNTGELFF. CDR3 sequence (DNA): TGTGCCAGCAGCCCCAGGGCGGGGACAAACACCGGGGAGCTGTTTTTT.

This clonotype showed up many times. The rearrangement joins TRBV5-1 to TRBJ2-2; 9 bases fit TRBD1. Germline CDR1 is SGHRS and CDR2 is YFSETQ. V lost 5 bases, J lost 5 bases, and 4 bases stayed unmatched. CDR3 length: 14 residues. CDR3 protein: CASRGQGLTGELFF. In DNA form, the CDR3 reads TGCGCCAGCAGGGGACAGGGTCTGACCGGGGAGCTGTTTTTT.

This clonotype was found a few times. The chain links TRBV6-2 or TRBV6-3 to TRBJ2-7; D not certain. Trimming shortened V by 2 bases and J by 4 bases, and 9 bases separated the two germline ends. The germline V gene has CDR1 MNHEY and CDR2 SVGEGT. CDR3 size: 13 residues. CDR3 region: CASSYPERYEQYF. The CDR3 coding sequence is TGTGCCAGCAGTTACCCGGAGCGATACGAGCAGTACTTC.

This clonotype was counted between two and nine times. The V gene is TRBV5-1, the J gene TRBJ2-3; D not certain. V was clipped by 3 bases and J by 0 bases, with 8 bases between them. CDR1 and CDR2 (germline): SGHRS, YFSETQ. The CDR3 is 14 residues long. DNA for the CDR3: TGCGCCAGCAGCTGGGATCCCAGCACAGATACGCAGTATTTT. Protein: CASSWDPSTDTQYF. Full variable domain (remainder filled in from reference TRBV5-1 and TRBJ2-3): KAGVTQTPRYLIKTRGQQVTLSCSPISGHRSVSWYQQTPGQGLQFLFEYFSETQRNKGNFPGRFSGRQFSNSRSEMNVSTLELGDSALYLCASSWDPSTDTQYFGPGTRLTVL.